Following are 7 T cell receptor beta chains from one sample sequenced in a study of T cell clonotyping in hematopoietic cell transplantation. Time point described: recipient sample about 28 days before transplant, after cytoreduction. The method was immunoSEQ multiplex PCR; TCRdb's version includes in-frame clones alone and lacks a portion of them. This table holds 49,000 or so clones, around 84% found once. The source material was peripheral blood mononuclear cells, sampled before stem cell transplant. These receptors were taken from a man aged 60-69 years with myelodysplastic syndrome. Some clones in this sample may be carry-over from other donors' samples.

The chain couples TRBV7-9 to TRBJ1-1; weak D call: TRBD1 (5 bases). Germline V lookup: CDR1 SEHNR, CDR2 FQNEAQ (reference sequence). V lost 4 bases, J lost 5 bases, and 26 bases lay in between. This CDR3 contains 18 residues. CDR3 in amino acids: CASSSRGNLRGAGTEAFF. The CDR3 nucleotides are TGTGCCAGCAGCTCTAGGGGCAATTTACGCGGGGCAGGGACTGAAGCTTTCTTT.

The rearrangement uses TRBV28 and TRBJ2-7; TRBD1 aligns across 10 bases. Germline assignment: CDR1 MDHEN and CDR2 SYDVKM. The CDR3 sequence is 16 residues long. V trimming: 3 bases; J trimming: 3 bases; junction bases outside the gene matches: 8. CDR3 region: CASSFSRTGGIYEQYF. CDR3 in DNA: TGTGCCAGCAGTTTCTCAAGGACAGGGGGAATCTACGAGCAGTACTTC.

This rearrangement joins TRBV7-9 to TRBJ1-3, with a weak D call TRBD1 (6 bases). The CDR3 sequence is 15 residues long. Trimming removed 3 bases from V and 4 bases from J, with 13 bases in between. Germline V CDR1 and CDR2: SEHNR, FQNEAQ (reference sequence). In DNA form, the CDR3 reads TGTGCCAGCAGCTTTTGGGGGACAAAAGGAAACACCATATATTTT. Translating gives CASSFWGTKGNTIYF.

The CDR3 nucleotides read TGTGCCAGCAGGCGGACAGGGAATTTTGATGAGCAGTTCTTC. Residues: CASRRTGNFDEQFF. V usage is TRBV27 and J usage is TRBJ2-1, with 8 positions matching TRBD1. After removal of 6 bases from V and 8 bases from J, the junction contained 9 bases not matched to a gene. CDR3 length equals 14 residues. Germline CDR1 MNHEY, CDR2 SMNVEV (reference sequence).

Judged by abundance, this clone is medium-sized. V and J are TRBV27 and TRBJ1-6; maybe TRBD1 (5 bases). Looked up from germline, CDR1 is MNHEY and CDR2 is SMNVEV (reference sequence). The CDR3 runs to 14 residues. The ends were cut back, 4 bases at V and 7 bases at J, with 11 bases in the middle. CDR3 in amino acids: CASSSQGANSPLHF. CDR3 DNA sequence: TGTGCCAGCAGTTCGCAGGGCGCCAATTCACCCCTCCACTTT.

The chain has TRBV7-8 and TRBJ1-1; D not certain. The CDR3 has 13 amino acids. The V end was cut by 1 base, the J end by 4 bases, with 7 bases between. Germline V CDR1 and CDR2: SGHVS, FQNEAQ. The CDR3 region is CASSLVGSTEAFF. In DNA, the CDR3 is TGTGCCAGCAGCTTAGTGGGGAGCACTGAAGCTTTCTTT.

The CDR3 nucleotides read TGTGCCAGCAGTAACCTCGGTTCCTACGAGCAGTACTTC. Its protein is CASSNLGSYEQYF. The chain uses TRBV6-5 and TRBJ2-7; D ambiguous. Germline V gene sequence: CDR1 MNHEY, CDR2 SVGAGI. V was cut by 5 bases and J by 1 base, with 9 bases left in between. The CDR3 consists of 13 residues.